This TCR beta chain came from a study of OX40 agonist ivuxolimab in advanced cancers. Clones were read by immunoSEQ multiplex PCR, and TCRdb kept only the in-frame ones, dropping some. The sample holds 57,000 or so clones, less than 95% seen once. This CDR3 has 17 residues. Germline V gene lookup returns CDR1 ENHRY and CDR2 SYGVKD. The junction had 12 bases not matched to a gene; V was cut back by 8 bases and J by 2 bases. As for this clone: As yet, its antigen is unknown.

Findings and caveats of the study: Relatively little clonal expansion, among the lowest observed, appeared in partial responders at 0.1-3.0 mg/kg. The mean number of expanded clones was higher in CD8+ T cells than in CD4+.

Specimen: CD4+ or CD8+ T cells sorted from blood, collected in a trial of the OX40 agonist ivuxolimab. The V and J genes are TRBV10-3 and TRBJ2-5; TRBD2 matches at 12 bases. The sequence was collected from an adult with an advanced solid tumor such as melanoma, head and neck, liver or kidney cancer. Here the CDR3 reads CAIGVLAGGSLQETQYF. The CDR3 DNA sequence: TGTGCCATCGGTGTACTAGCGGGAGGATCGCTACAAGAGACCCAGTACTTC.